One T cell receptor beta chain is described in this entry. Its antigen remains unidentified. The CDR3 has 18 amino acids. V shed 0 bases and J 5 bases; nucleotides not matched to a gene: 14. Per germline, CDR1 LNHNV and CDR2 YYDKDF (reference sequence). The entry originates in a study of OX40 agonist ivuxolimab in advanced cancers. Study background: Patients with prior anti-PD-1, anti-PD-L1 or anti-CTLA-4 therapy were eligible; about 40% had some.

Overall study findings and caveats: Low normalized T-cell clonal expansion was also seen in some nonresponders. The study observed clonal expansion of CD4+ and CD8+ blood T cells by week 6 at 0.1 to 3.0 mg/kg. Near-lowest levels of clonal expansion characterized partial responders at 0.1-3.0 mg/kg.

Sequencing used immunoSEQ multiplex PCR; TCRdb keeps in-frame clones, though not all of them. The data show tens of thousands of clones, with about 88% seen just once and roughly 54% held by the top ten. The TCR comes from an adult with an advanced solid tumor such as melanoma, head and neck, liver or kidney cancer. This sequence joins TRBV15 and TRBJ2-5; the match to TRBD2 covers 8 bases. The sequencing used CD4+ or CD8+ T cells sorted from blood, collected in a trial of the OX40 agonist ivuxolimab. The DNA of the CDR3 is TGTGCCACCAGCAGAGAACGGGGGTTCAGCGGGGGAATTGAGACCCAGTACTTC. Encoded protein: CATSRERGFSGGIETQYF.